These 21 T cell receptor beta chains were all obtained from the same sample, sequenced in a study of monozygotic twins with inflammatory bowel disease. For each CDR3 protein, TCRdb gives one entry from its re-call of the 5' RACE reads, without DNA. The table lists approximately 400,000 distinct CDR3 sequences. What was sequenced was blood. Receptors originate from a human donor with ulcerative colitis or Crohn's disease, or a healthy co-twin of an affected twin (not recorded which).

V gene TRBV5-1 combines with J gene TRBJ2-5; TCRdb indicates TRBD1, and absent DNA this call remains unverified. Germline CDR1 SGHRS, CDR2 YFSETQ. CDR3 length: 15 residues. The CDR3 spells CASRFTLGASETQYF.

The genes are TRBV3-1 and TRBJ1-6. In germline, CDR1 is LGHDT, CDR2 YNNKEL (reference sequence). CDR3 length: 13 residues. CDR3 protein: CASSQDYNSPLHF.

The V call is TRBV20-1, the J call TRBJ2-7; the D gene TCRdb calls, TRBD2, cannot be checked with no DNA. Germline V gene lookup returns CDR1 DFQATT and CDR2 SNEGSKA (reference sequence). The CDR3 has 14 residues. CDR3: CSVVSGRAPYEQYF.

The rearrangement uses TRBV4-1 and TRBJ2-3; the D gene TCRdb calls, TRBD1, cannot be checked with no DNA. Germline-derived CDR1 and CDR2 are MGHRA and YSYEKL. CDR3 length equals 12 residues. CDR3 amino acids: CTSSQDGGPQYF.

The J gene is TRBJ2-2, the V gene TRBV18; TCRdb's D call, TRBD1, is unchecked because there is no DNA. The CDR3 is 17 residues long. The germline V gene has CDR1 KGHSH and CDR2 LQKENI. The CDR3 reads CASSPYLGGARAGELFF.

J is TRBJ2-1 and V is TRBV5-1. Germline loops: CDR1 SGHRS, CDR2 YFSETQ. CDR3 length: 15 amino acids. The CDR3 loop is CASSLAKGPYNEQFF.

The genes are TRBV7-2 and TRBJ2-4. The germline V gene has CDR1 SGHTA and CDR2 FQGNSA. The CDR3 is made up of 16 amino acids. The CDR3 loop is CASSLSKQIAKNIQYF.

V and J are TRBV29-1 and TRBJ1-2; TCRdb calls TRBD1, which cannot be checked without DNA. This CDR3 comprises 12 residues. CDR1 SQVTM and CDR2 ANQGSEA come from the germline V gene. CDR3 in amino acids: CSVDSGRYGYTF.

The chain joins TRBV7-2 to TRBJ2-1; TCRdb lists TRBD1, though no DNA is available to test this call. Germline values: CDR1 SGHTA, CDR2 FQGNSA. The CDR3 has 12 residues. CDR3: CASVPQGDEQFF.

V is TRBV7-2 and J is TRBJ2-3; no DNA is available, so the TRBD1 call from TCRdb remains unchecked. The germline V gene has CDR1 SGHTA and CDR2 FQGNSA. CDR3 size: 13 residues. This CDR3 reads CASSLGQARSQYF. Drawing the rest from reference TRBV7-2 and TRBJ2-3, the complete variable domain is GAGVSQSPSNKVTEKGKDVELRCDPISGHTALYWYRQSLGQGLEFLIYFQGNSAPDKSGLPSDRFSAERTGGSVSTLTIQRTQQEDSAVYLCASSLGQARSQYFGPGTRLTVL.

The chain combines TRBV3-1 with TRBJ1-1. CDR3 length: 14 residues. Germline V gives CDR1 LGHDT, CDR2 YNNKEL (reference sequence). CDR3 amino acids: CASSQAVKGTEAFF.

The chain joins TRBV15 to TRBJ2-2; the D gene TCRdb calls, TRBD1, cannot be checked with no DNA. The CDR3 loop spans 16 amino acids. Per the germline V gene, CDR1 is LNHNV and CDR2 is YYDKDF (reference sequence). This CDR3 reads CATSRDIRQGAGELFF.

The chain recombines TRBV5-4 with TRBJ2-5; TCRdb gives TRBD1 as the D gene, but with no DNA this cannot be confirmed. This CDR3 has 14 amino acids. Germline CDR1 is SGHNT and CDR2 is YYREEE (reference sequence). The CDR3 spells CASSPKDRAKTQYF.

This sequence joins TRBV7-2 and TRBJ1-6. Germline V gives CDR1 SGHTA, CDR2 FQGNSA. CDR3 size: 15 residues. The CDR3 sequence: CASSPSGLNNSPLHF. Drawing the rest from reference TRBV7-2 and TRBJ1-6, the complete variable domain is GAGVSQSPSNKVTEKGKDVELRCDPISGHTALYWYRQSLGQGLEFLIYFQGNSAPDKSGLPSDRFSAERTGGSVSTLTIQRTQQEDSAVYLCASSPSGLNNSPLHFGNGTRLTVT.

The CDR3: CASKPLGTGRGSYEQYF. The J gene is TRBJ2-7, the V gene TRBV5-1; without DNA, the TCRdb call of TRBD1 cannot be checked. This CDR3 region has 17 residues. CDR1 is SGHRS, CDR2 YFSETQ, per germline.

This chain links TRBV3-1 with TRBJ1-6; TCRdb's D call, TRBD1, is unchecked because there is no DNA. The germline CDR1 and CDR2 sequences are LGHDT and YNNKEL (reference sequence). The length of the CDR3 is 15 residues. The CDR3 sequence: CASTTLGQRNSPLHF.

The CDR3 region is CASSQDGRGGVNIQYF. The V call is TRBV4-2, the J call TRBJ2-4; TCRdb picks TRBD1, but there is no DNA to check that call. Germline V lookup: CDR1 LGHNA, CDR2 YNFKEQ. The CDR3 spans 16 residues.

The CDR3 is CASPGAGDSTLTTEAFF. This chain connects TRBV23-1 to TRBJ1-1; no DNA is available, so the TRBD1 call from TCRdb remains unchecked. TRBV23-1 is marked as an open reading frame, function uncertain. The CDR3 runs 17 residues.

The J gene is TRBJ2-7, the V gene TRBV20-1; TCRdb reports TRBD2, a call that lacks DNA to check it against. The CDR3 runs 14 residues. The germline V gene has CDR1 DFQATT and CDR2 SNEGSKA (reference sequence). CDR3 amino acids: CSARVGPSKGEQYF.

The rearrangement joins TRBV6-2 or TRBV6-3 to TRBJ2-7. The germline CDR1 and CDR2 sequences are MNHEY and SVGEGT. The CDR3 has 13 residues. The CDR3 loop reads CASTPVGLSEQYF.

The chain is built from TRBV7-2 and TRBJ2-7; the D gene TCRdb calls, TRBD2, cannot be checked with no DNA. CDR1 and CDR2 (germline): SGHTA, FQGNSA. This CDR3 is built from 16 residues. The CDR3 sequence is CASSLALASGGYEQYF.